This T cell receptor beta chain originates from a study of cytomegalovirus exposure and HLA in healthy donors. Background on the study: Earlier, 150 million to 200 million T cells were analyzed, and over 95 million unique TCR beta sequences were found among them. Whole-study results and caveats: Later analysis identified a missense DCLRE1C variant that was linked to TCR beta V- and J-gene trimming. Earlier findings revealed that most TCR beta V segments proved productive either about 90% or about 30% of the time.

The V end was cut by 4 bases, the J end by 9 bases, with 16 bases between. The CDR3 is 14 amino acids. CDR1 LNHDA and CDR2 SQIVND come from the germline V gene (reference sequence). At the time of sampling, donors were nominally healthy, though unrecorded immune exposures were likely. With regard to this clone: Its antigen remains unknown.

With 60 Vbeta and 13 Jbeta primers, the PCR was carried out. Only in-frame clones appear in the TCRdb table, and some are missing; sequencing was by immunoSEQ multiplex PCR. This table holds about 230,000 clones, over 75% found once. Sequencing input: PBMCs. The receptor was derived from a boy aged 5 to 17 in good health and CMV-seronegative. The V and J genes are TRBV19 and TRBJ1-5; perhaps TRBD1 as D (5 bases). DNA of the CDR3: TGTGCCAGTAGTACCGGGACTGGCCAGGGGCCCCAGCATTTT. This translates into CASSTGTGQGPQHF.